This is a list of T cell receptor beta chains from one sample in a study of blood T cell repertoires in COVID-19. Only in-frame clones appear in the TCRdb table, and some are missing; sequencing was by immunoSEQ multiplex PCR. This table has around 330,000 clones, roughly 90% appearing once. Sequencing input: PBMCs or T cells enriched from blood (not recorded which). The receptors were gathered from a man between 60 and 75 years old who had recovered from COVID-19. CDR3s include the opening cysteine and the closing phenylalanine or tryptophan. Fields, in order: CDR3 DNA, CDR3 protein, D gene, J gene, clone size, V gene. D genes are given only for firm matches. Expanded clones are given a class, and other clones once, few, many or no size at all.

DNA: TGTGCCAGCAGCTCCACAGGGGGGGTCACTGAAGCTTTCTTT
CDR3: CASSSTGGVTEAFF
D: TRBD1
J: TRBJ1-1
size: once
V: TRBV28

DNA: TGTGCCAGCAGCTTCCAGGGGCTTAACTATGGCTACACCTTC
CDR3: CASSFQGLNYGYTF
D: -
J: TRBJ1-2
size: -
V: TRBV5-4

DNA: TGTGCCAGCACCCGGGACAGGCGGTCGGAGCAGTACTTC
CDR3: CASTRDRRSEQYF
D: TRBD1
J: TRBJ2-7
size: many
V: TRBV7-9

DNA: TGTGCCACGCACGGACAGGGAGGATCACCCCTCCACTTT
CDR3: CATHGQGGSPLHF
D: TRBD1
J: TRBJ1-6
size: -
V: TRBV28

DNA: TGTGCCAGCAGTATTCAGGGATTTGCTGAAGCTTTCTTT
CDR3: CASSIQGFAEAFF
D: -
J: TRBJ1-1
size: -
V: TRBV12-3/TRBV12-4

DNA: TGTGCCAGCAGTTTATTAGGACACCCGGGACTAGCAGACTCCTACGAGCAGTACTTC
CDR3: CASSLLGHPGLADSYEQYF
D: TRBD2
J: TRBJ2-7
size: -
V: TRBV27

DNA: TGTGCCAGTAGTATATCGGCGGGGCGCGATCAGTTCTTC
CDR3: CASSISAGRDQFF
D: -
J: TRBJ2-1
size: few
V: TRBV19

DNA: TGTGCCAGCAGGGTCGCCGGTGCCTACGAGCAGTACTTC
CDR3: CASRVAGAYEQYF
D: -
J: TRBJ2-7
size: -
V: TRBV14

DNA: TGTGCCAGCAGCAGATATACCCAGGGACAATGGAATTCACCCCTCCACTTT
CDR3: CASSRYTQGQWNSPLHF
D: -
J: TRBJ1-6
size: -
V: TRBV13

DNA: TGTGCCAGCAGCCCAAACACCCCCTCTGGGGCCAACGTCCTGACTTTC
CDR3: CASSPNTPSGANVLTF
D: -
J: TRBJ2-6
size: -
V: TRBV7-3

DNA: TGTGCCACCAACCGGACAGGGCGCGGCGTCGATGGCAATCAGCCCCAGCATTTT
CDR3: CATNRTGRGVDGNQPQHF
D: TRBD1
J: TRBJ1-5
size: once
V: TRBV15

DNA: TGTGCCAGCAGTTCAGCCAGGGATCAGCCCCAGCATTTT
CDR3: CASSSARDQPQHF
D: -
J: TRBJ1-5
size: -
V: TRBV2

DNA: TGTGCCAGCAGTGAGAGCGGTGGCAATGAGCAGTTCTTC
CDR3: CASSESGGNEQFF
D: -
J: TRBJ2-1
size: -
V: TRBV14

DNA: TGCGCCAGCAGCCAGGACAGATACAATGAGCAGTTCTTC
CDR3: CASSQDRYNEQFF
D: -
J: TRBJ2-1
size: -
V: TRBV5-1

DNA: TGTGCCAGCAGTTTACAGGGGGCTAGTCAGCCCCAGCATTTT
CDR3: CASSLQGASQPQHF
D: TRBD1
J: TRBJ1-5
size: -
V: TRBV28

DNA: TGTGCCATCAGTCTCGACTACTCCTACGAGCAGTACTTC
CDR3: CAISLDYSYEQYF
D: -
J: TRBJ2-7
size: -
V: TRBV10-3

DNA: TGTGCCAGCAGCCCAAGGACAGAGCCCACCGGGGAGCTGTTTTTT
CDR3: CASSPRTEPTGELFF
D: -
J: TRBJ2-2
size: -
V: TRBV7-8

DNA: TGTGCCAGCAGCTTCTCTCGGGTGAACACTGAAGCTTTCTTT
CDR3: CASSFSRVNTEAFF
D: -
J: TRBJ1-1
size: -
V: TRBV7-8

DNA: TGTGCCAGCAGTAGACCCCCAGGGATGAACACTGAAGCTTTCTTT
CDR3: CASSRPPGMNTEAFF
D: -
J: TRBJ1-1
size: -
V: TRBV6-2/TRBV6-3

DNA: TGTGCCACCAGTGATTTGCAAGGACAGGGGTCGAATGAGCAGTTCTTC
CDR3: CATSDLQGQGSNEQFF
D: TRBD1
J: TRBJ2-1
size: -
V: TRBV24-1

DNA: TGCGCCAGCAGCGATGCGACAGGGAGTCAGTACACTAATGAAAAACTGTTTTTT
CDR3: CASSDATGSQYTNEKLFF
D: TRBD1
J: TRBJ1-4
size: -
V: TRBV5-1

DNA: TGTGCCAGCAGCCAAGGGACTAGCGGGAGGAGTGACAATGAGCAGTTCTTC
CDR3: CASSQGTSGRSDNEQFF
D: TRBD2
J: TRBJ2-1
size: -
V: TRBV3-1/TRBV3-2

DNA: TGTGCCAGCAGTGAACTTATCCGGACTTCTAACTATGGCTACACCTTC
CDR3: CASSELIRTSNYGYTF
D: -
J: TRBJ1-2
size: -
V: TRBV6-1

DNA: TGTGCCAGCAGCTTGGTGACAGGTTACGAGCAGTACTTC
CDR3: CASSLVTGYEQYF
D: -
J: TRBJ2-7
size: -
V: TRBV5-6